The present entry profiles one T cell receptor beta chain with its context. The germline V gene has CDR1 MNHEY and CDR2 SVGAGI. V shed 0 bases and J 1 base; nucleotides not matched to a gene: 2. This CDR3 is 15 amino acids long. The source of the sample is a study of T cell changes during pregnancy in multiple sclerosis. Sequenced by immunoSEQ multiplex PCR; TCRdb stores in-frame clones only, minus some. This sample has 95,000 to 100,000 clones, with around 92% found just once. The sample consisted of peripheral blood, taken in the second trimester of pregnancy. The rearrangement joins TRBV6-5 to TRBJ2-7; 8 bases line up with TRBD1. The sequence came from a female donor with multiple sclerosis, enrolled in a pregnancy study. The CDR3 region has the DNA TGTGCCAGCAGTTACTCCGGGACAGGATCCTACGAGCAGTACTTC. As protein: CASSYSGTGSYEQYF.